The rows below give T cell receptor beta chains drawn from one sample of a study of OX40 agonist ivuxolimab in advanced cancers. Only in-frame clones appear in the TCRdb table, and some are missing; sequencing was by immunoSEQ multiplex PCR. The sample lists more than 65,000 clones, around 87% occurring once. The sequenced sample was CD4+ or CD8+ T cells sorted from blood, obtained in a trial of the OX40 agonist ivuxolimab. The source is an adult with an advanced solid tumor such as melanoma, head and neck, liver or kidney cancer. CDR3s include the opening cysteine and the closing phenylalanine or tryptophan. A D gene is named only where the DNA matches it firmly. Size tells how often a clone was seen (once, few, many) or the class of an expanded clone, and some rows leave it out.

J	size	D	V	DNA	CDR3
TRBJ2-1	.	.	TRBV11-3	TGTGCCAGCAGCTTGGGGGCGGGAGTTGGCAATGAGCAGTTCTTC	CASSLGAGVGNEQFF
TRBJ2-5	.	.	TRBV2	TGTGCCAGCAGTAGGGCCCCTCTGGAGACCCAGTACTTC	CASSRAPLETQYF
TRBJ2-7	.	TRBD2	TRBV7-2	TGTGCCAGCAGCTCGTATAGCGGGAGGGCCGGAGAGCAGTACTTC	CASSSYSGRAGEQYF
TRBJ2-7	.	TRBD1	TRBV6-5	TGTGCCAGCAGTTACCTCCGACAGGGGGCGCGCGAGCAGTACTTC	CASSYLRQGAREQYF
TRBJ1-5	once	.	TRBV28	TGTGCCAGCAGCTGGGGGGCTAATCAGCCCCAGCATTTT	CASSWGANQPQHF
TRBJ1-3	.	.	TRBV2	TGTGCCAGCAGTGGTGACACCGGAAACACCATATATTTT	CASSGDTGNTIYF
TRBJ1-1	.	TRBD1	TRBV28	TGTGCCAGCAGATGGGGACAGGGTAACACTGAAGCTTTCTTT	CASRWGQGNTEAFF
TRBJ2-3	.	.	TRBV29-1	TGCAGCGTTGGCCCGACCCTCACAGATACGCAGTATTTT	CSVGPTLTDTQYF
TRBJ2-1	.	TRBD2	TRBV5-1	TGCGCCAGCAGCCCGGGACTAGCAGCCTCCTACAATGAGCAGTTCTTC	CASSPGLAASYNEQFF
TRBJ2-1	once	.	TRBV7-2	TGTGCCAGCAGCTTAGCGATGGCAATCAATGAGCAGTTCTTC	CASSLAMAINEQFF
TRBJ2-1	once	.	TRBV19	TGTGCCAGTAGGGCGGGAAGGCCACGAAACGATGAGCAGTTCTTC	CASRAGRPRNDEQFF
TRBJ2-5	.	.	TRBV11-1	TGTGCCAGCAGCTTAGAACTAGTTCACGAGACCCAGTACTTC	CASSLELVHETQYF
TRBJ2-7	.	.	TRBV28	TGTGCCAGCAGTGAAGGTGGTAGGGTCCACGAGCAGTACTTC	CASSEGGRVHEQYF
TRBJ2-7	.	.	TRBV6-6	TGTGCCAGCAGCCTGGACAGTTTAACTACATACGAGCAGTACTTC	CASSLDSLTTYEQYF